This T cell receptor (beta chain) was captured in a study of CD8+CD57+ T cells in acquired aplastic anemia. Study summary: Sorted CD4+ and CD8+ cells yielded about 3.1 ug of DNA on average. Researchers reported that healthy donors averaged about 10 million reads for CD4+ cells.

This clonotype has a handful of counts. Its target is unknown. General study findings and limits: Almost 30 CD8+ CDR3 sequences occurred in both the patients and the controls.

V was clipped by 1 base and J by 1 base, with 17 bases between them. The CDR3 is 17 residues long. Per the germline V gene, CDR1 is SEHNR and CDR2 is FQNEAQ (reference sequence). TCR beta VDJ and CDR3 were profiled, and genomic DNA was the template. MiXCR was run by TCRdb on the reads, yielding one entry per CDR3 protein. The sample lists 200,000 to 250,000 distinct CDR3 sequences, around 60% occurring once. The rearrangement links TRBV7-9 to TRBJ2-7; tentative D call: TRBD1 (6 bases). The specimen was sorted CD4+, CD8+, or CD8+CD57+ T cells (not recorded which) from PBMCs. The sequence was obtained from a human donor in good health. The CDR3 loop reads CASSLGFAGTTSYEQYF. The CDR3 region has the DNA TGTGCCAGCAGCTTAGGGTTCGCCGGGACAACTTCCTACGAGCAGTACTTC. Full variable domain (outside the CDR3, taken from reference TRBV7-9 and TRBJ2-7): DTGVSQNPRHKITKRGQNVTFRCDPISEHNRLYWYRQTLGQGPEFLTYFQNEAQLEKSRLLSDRFSAERPKGSFSTLEIQRTEQGDSAMYLCASSLGFAGTTSYEQYFGPGTRLTVT.